One sample yielded the 18 T cell receptor beta chains listed below, sequenced in a study of response to subunit inactivated influenza vaccine. TCRdb ran MiXCR on the RT-PCR reads and lists one entry per CDR3 protein. The sample has around 520,000 distinct CDR3 sequences, about an eighth seen once; the top ten hold 10%. Sequencing used PBMCs from blood, obtained on the day of vaccination. These receptors originate from a man over 45 who received an inactivated influenza vaccine.

This clonotype came up a few times. The chain carries TRBV7-8 and TRBJ2-2; TRBD1 is a possible D gene (7 bases). V was clipped by 1 base and J by 1 base, with 13 bases between them. Germline V lookup: CDR1 SGHVS, CDR2 FQNEAQ. The CDR3 is 17 amino acids. As DNA, the CDR3 is TGTGCCAGCAGCTTAGGGCGGGGACAGAAGAACACCGGGGAGCTGTTTTTT. Translation: CASSLGRGQKNTGELFF.

This clonotype was counted at least ten times. This sequence joins TRBV28 and TRBJ2-3, with D unresolved. CDR1 and CDR2 from the germline V gene are MDHEN and SYDVKM. CDR3 length equals 14 residues. Trimming took off 6 bases at V and 2 bases at J, with 12 bases between the two ends. The CDR3 coding sequence is TGTGCCAGCAGCTCGGGCGGCTCCACAGATACGCAGTATTTT. This codes for CASSSGGSTDTQYF.

This CDR3 reads CASSDRWTGINNSNQPQHF. The CDR3 nucleotides are TGCGCCAGCAGTGACCGGTGGACAGGGATTAACAATAGCAATCAGCCCCAGCATTTT. The rearrangement uses TRBV10-1 and TRBJ1-5, with 8 bases lining up with TRBD1. Looked up from germline, CDR1 is WNHNN and CDR2 is SYGVQD (reference sequence). The CDR3 runs 19 residues. With 3 bases clipped from V and 0 bases from J, the junction kept 13 bases outside the gene matches.

This clonotype was seen ten or more times. CDR3 nucleotide sequence: TGTGCCAGCAGTTCGAGCAACAATCAGCCCCAGCATTTT. It translates to CASSSSNNQPQHF. V usage is TRBV12-3 or TRBV12-4 and J usage is TRBJ1-5; the D is unclear. CDR3 length: 13 residues. V was trimmed by 4 bases and J by 3 bases, leaving 7 bases between them.

V and J are TRBV3-1 and TRBJ2-7; no reliable D call. Germline V lookup: CDR1 LGHDT, CDR2 YNNKEL (reference sequence). The V end lost 1 base, the J end lost 7 bases, and 17 bases lay between the germline ends. This CDR3 has 15 amino acids. The CDR3 DNA follows: TGTGCCAGCAGCCAAGGTGGCAGAGATAAGAGTGAGCAGTACTTC. Its protein product is CASSQGGRDKSEQYF.

This clonotype was picked up many times. This chain links TRBV28 with TRBJ2-3, with D tentatively TRBD2 (6 bases). V lost 5 bases to trimming and J lost 4 bases, with 19 bases between them. CDR1 and CDR2 from the germline V gene are MDHEN and SYDVKM. The CDR3 loop spans 16 amino acids. CDR3 nucleotides: TGTGCCAGCAGTCCCGCCGGTAGCGGAGCAGCAGATACGCAGTATTTT. Its protein product is CASSPAGSGAADTQYF.

The V and J genes are TRBV6-5 and TRBJ2-2; 8 positions match TRBD2. J lost 5 bases, V lost 4 bases, and 15 bases had no gene match. There are 18 residues in the CDR3. Germline assignment: CDR1 MNHEY and CDR2 SVGAGI. The CDR3 nucleotides are TGTGCCAGCAGTTTCACCATCGGGGGGGTACTGAGTACCGGGGAGCTGTTTTTT. This translates into CASSFTIGGVLSTGELFF.

The genes are TRBV6-4 and TRBJ2-2, with unresolved D. The V end was cut by 5 bases, the J end by 6 bases, with 7 bases between. Germline V gene data show CDR1 as MRHNA and CDR2 as SNTAGT. The CDR3 is 12 residues long. CDR3 loop: CASSPQPGELFF. The CDR3 DNA sequence: TGTGCCAGCAGTCCCCAGCCCGGGGAGCTGTTTTTT.

The table lists this clonotype with a few counts. The genes are TRBV4-1 and TRBJ2-2, with D perhaps TRBD2 (7 bases). Per the germline V gene, CDR1 is MGHRA and CDR2 is YSYEKL. Trimming removed 5 bases from V and 5 bases from J, with 21 bases in between. The length of the CDR3 is 17 residues. The CDR3 region has the DNA TGCGCCAGCAGCGCGGGGCGGGGGCGCCTTCGGACCGGGGAGCTGTTTTTT. This gives the protein CASSAGRGRLRTGELFF.

The chain uses TRBV5-1 and TRBJ2-1; 9 bases agree with TRBD2. Germline V lookup: CDR1 SGHRS, CDR2 YFSETQ. CDR3 length: 15 amino acids. The V segment lost 2 bases and the J segment 7 bases; nucleotides outside the gene matches: 7. CDR3 DNA: TGCGCCAGCAGCTTTTTAGCGGGAGCCCTTAATGAGCAGTTCTTC. This encodes CASSFLAGALNEQFF.

This clonotype was picked up a small number of times. V gene TRBV24-1 combines with J gene TRBJ2-1; TRBD1 aligns across 7 bases. The V gene end was trimmed by 2 bases and the J gene end by 8 bases; junction bases not matched to a gene: 14. Germline-derived CDR1 and CDR2 are KGHDR and SFDVKD. The CDR3 is made up of 17 amino acids. The chain's CDR3 is CATSDSTGKASPDEQFF. CDR3 in DNA: TGTGCCACCAGTGATTCGACAGGGAAGGCTTCTCCAGATGAGCAGTTCTTC.

The chain joins TRBV3-1 to TRBJ1-1, with 9 bases aligning to TRBD1. The CDR3 is 16 residues long. J was trimmed by 8 bases and V by 7 bases; bases with no gene match: 17. From germline, CDR1 is LGHDT and CDR2 YNNKEL (reference sequence). The CDR3 DNA reads as TGTGCCAGCACCGTTCCCTCGGGACAGGGAGTCGCGGAAGCTTTCTTT. Its translation is CASTVPSGQGVAEAFF.

This clonotype was recorded a few times. The CDR3 here is CASSLSPGSSYNEQFF. The DNA for the CDR3 is TGCGCCAGCAGCCTTAGTCCGGGGAGCTCCTACAATGAGCAGTTCTTC. V is TRBV5-1 and J is TRBJ2-1, with D perhaps TRBD2 (5 bases). The germline V and J ends were trimmed by 4 bases and 0 bases, with 14 bases remaining between them. This CDR3 spans 16 amino acids. Germline lookup yields CDR1 SGHRS and CDR2 YFSETQ.

Only one count was recorded for this clonotype. The chain has TRBV11-2 and TRBJ2-3, with 12 positions matching TRBD2. The CDR3 contains 17 residues. V lost 0 bases, J lost 6 bases, and 7 bases stayed unmatched. Germline V gives CDR1 SGHAT, CDR2 FQNNGV. The CDR3 protein is CASSLEILAGGYDTQYF. CDR3 DNA sequence: TGTGCCAGCAGCTTAGAAATTCTAGCGGGAGGGTACGATACGCAGTATTTT.

This clonotype was counted only a few times. The V and J genes are TRBV7-9 and TRBJ2-1, with TRBD2 matching 10 bases. Looked up from germline, CDR1 is SEHNR and CDR2 is FQNEAQ (reference sequence). Trimming removed 5 bases from V and 5 bases from J; junction bases left unmatched: 9. This CDR3 spans 16 amino acids. CDR3 sequence: CASSPRILAGNNEQFF. Written as DNA, the CDR3 is TGTGCCAGCAGCCCACGTATACTAGCGGGGAACAATGAGCAGTTCTTC.

The chain employs TRBV10-3 and TRBJ2-1, with 8 bases aligning to TRBD2. The CDR3 contains 14 residues. CDR1 is ENHRY and CDR2 is SYGVKD in the germline V gene. The trim removed 0 bases at V and 8 bases at J, leaving 3 bases unmatched. The CDR3 bases are TGTGCCATCAGTGAGTCAACTAGCGGAGATGAGCAGTTCTTC. This gives the protein CAISESTSGDEQFF.

The chain has TRBV5-1 and TRBJ2-3, with 9 bases identical to TRBD2. The J segment lost 5 bases and the V segment lost 1 base, leaving 11 bases of the junction unmatched. This CDR3 spans 17 amino acids. From germline, CDR1 is SGHRS and CDR2 YFSETQ. The CDR3, as DNA: TGCGCCAGCAGCTTGCAGGGCGGGAGGGCCGTTAGAGATACGCAGTATTTT. Translating it yields CASSLQGGRAVRDTQYF.

The CDR3 DNA sequence: TGTGCCAGCAGCTTAGTCGGACTAGCGGGAGGTGGGGCCAACGTCCTGACTTTC. This codes for CASSLVGLAGGGANVLTF. The rearrangement links TRBV11-2 to TRBJ2-6; 14 nucleotides match TRBD2. Germline assignment: CDR1 SGHAT and CDR2 FQNNGV. The CDR3 covers 18 residues. The V gene end was trimmed by 1 base and the J gene end by 3 bases; junction bases not matched to a gene: 2. Based on the CDR3 plus reference TRBV11-2 and TRBJ2-6, the full variable domain is EAGVAQSPRYKIIEKRQSVAFWCNPISGHATLYWYQQILGQGPKLLIQFQNNGVVDDSQLPKDRFSAERLKGVDSTLKIQPAKLEDSAVYLCASSLVGLAGGGANVLTFGAGSRLTVL.